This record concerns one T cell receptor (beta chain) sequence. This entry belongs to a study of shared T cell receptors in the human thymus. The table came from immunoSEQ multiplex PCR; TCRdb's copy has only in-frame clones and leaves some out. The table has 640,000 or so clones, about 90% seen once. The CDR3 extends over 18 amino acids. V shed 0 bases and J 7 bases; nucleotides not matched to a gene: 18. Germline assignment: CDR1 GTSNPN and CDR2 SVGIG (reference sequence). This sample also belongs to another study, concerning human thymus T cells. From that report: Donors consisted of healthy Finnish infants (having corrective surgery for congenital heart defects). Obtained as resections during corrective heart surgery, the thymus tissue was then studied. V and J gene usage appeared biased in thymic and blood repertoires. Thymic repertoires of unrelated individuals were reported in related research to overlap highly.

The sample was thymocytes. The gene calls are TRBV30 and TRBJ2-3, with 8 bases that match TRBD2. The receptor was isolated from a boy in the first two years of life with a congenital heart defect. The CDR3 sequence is CAWSVAPRKRETPYTQYF. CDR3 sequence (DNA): TGTGCCTGGAGTGTTGCCCCTAGGAAGCGGGAGACACCCTATACGCAGTATTTT. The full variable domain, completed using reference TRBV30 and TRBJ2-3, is SQTIHQWPATLVQPVGSPLSLECTVEGTSNPNLYWYRQAAGRGLQLLFYSVGIGQISSEVPQNLSASRPQDRQFILSSKKLLLSDSGFYLCAWSVAPRKRETPYTQYFGPGTRLTVL.